The rows below give T cell receptor beta chains drawn from one sample of a study of vaccination effects on CD4 cells after COVID-19. Method: immunoSEQ multiplex PCR; TCRdb's copy keeps in-frame clones and lacks some. This sample carries tens of thousands of clones, roughly 76% of them seen once, and the ten largest clones take 3.5% to 4.5%. Their antigen targets remain unknown. The sequenced sample was CD4+ T cells from PBMCs cultured with HCoV-OC43 spike peptides, obtained before COVID-19 vaccination. The receptors derive from a human donor who received a COVID-19 vaccine. Both conserved end residues are part of each CDR3.

V: TRBV18
CDR3: CASSPPGQPFQETQYF

V: TRBV28
CDR3: CASSELGSASITF

V: TRBV7-6
CDR3: CASSPRITENTEAFF

V: TRBV27
CDR3: CASIRGGSGNTIYF

V: TRBV10-3
CDR3: CAISGLANYGYTF

V: TRBV29-1
CDR3: CSVRSSGGAKWATDTQYF

V: TRBV15
CDR3: CATSGDRGWEQPQHF

V: TRBV6-2/TRBV6-3
CDR3: CASSYSRGMVGEAFF

V: TRBV14
CDR3: CASSQDQVRNIQYF

V: TRBV19
CDR3: CASSTTWTSGGLEQFF

V: TRBV3-1/TRBV3-2
CDR3: CASSRNRGSSEAFF

V: TRBV19
CDR3: CASSPTGIQPQHF

V: TRBV4-1
CDR3: CASSQGRVDGETQYF

V: TRBV7-8
CDR3: CASSAGQGATQYF

V: TRBV5-1
CDR3: CASSPDRVGTGELFF

V: TRBV14
CDR3: CASSQNTEAFF

V: TRBV5-1
CDR3: CASSVGDREETQYF

V: TRBV7-9
CDR3: CASSSGLAGGTDTQYF

V: TRBV18
CDR3: CASSPADRKGEAFF

V: TRBV5-1
CDR3: CASSRTGSGANVLTF

V: TRBV10-1
CDR3: CASSDGLHRGYTGELFF

V: TRBV5-1
CDR3: CASSLGQGNIWEKLFF

V: TRBV27
CDR3: CASSPLQGAAEQFF

V: TRBV19
CDR3: CASSRQAPSEKLFF

V: TRBV3-1/TRBV3-2
CDR3: CASSQDQNRDGETQYF

V: TRBV5-4
CDR3: CASSALGQGEYGYTF

V: TRBV6-5
CDR3: CASSRSGVTEAFF

V: TRBV7-2
CDR3: CASSLQGVKNIQYF

V: TRBV2
CDR3: CASKSGGLGNTIYF

V: TRBV7-2
CDR3: CASSFRSTRDRVPDTQYF

V: TRBV24-1
CDR3: CATAYSKAVNEQFF

V: TRBV19
CDR3: CASSIGRGGLNTEAFF

V: TRBV28
CDR3: CASSSNSGTAYGYTF

V: TRBV30
CDR3: CAWRMDRGSTGELFF

V: TRBV10-3
CDR3: CAISENPGFSYNEQFF

V: TRBV2
CDR3: CASSQYRLALNSPLHF